This T cell receptor (beta chain) was recovered during a study of T cell changes during pregnancy in multiple sclerosis. Sequencing was performed with immunoSEQ multiplex PCR; in TCRdb, only in-frame clones are kept and a portion is missing. Of about 110,000 clones in the sample, 92% are singletons; the top ten hold less than 2%. This sequence originates from a female donor with multiple sclerosis, enrolled in a pregnancy study. Sequenced here: peripheral blood, sampled after pregnancy.

The CDR3 loop reads CASSSTGGASYNEQFF. For the CDR3, the DNA is TGTGCCAGCAGCTCAACCGGGGGGGCCTCCTACAATGAGCAGTTCTTC. This sequence joins TRBV7-3 and TRBJ2-1; 8 bases agree with TRBD2. Per the germline V gene, CDR1 is SGHTA and CDR2 is FQGTGA. Trimming took 4 bases from V and 0 from J; bases not matched to a gene: 5. This CDR3 has 16 amino acids.